The 25 T cell receptor beta chains given below trace back to one sample, sequenced in a study of circulating tumor DNA in untreated peripheral T-cell lymphoma. Assay: immunoSEQ multiplex PCR; the TCRdb copy retains only in-frame clones and omits some. The sample lists 2,200 or so clones, over 70% occurring once. The sequencing sample was made of tumor tissue. All receptors come from a human donor with peripheral T-cell lymphoma.

The chain employs TRBV15 and TRBJ1-4; D is possibly TRBD1 (6 bases). The CDR3 length is 16 residues. Trimming shortened V by 0 bases and J by 5 bases, and 13 bases separated the two germline ends. Germline CDR1 is LNHNV and CDR2 is YYDKDF (reference sequence). The CDR3 loop is CATSREGAELNEKLFF. CDR3 in DNA: TGTGCCACCAGCAGAGAGGGGGCAGAGCTGAATGAAAAACTGTTTTTT.

The chain recombines TRBV9 with TRBJ2-7; the match to TRBD2 covers 14 bases. V shed 3 bases, J shed 6 bases, and the junction held 2 bases outside the gene matches. Germline assignment: CDR1 SGDLS and CDR2 YYNGEE. The CDR3 contains 14 residues. The CDR3 protein is CASSGTSGGTEQYF. The CDR3 nucleotides are TGTGCCAGCAGCGGGACTAGCGGGGGGACCGAGCAGTACTTC. The variable domain in full, with the rest retrieved from reference TRBV9 and TRBJ2-7, is DSGVTQTPKHLITATGQRVTLRCSPRSGDLSVYWYQQSLDQGLQFLIQYYNGEERAKGNILERFSAQQFPDLHSELNLSSLELGDSALYFCASSGTSGGTEQYFGPGTRLTVT.

The chain is built from TRBV6-8 and TRBJ2-5, with unresolved D. CDR1 is MNHGY and CDR2 is SAAAGT in the germline V gene. This CDR3 is built from 19 residues. V was pared by 2 bases and J by 7 bases, with 29 bases between. DNA for the CDR3: TGTGCCAGCAGTTACGGCCACACCGACCTCAAGAGATTAGGAGTGACCCAGTACTTC. As protein: CASSYGHTDLKRLGVTQYF.

This chain joins TRBV18 and TRBJ2-7, with TRBD2 matching 10 bases. CDR1 and CDR2 (germline): KGHSH, LQKENI. The CDR3 has 16 amino acids. V shed 0 bases, J shed 0 bases, and the junction held 2 bases outside the gene matches. In DNA, the CDR3 is TGTGCCAGCTCACCACCGGGACTAGCGAACTCCTACGAGCAGTACTTC. It yields the protein CASSPPGLANSYEQYF.

This clone is labeled as large. The chain carries TRBV19 and TRBJ1-1, with D perhaps TRBD1 (6 bases). The length of the CDR3 is 13 residues. Germline-derived CDR1 and CDR2 are LNHDA and SQIVND (reference sequence). Deletions cut 11 bases from V and 7 bases from J, with 20 bases between. This CDR3 is CASRNRGHDEAFF. CDR3 nucleotide sequence: TGTGCCTCCCGAAACCGGGGACATGATGAAGCTTTCTTT.

The gene calls are TRBV15 and TRBJ2-1, with D maybe TRBD2 (6 bases). Germline V gene lookup returns CDR1 LNHNV and CDR2 YYDKDF (reference sequence). The CDR3 covers 15 residues. Trimming pared 6 bases from V and 0 bases from J, leaving 12 bases between. CDR3 sequence: CATSISGSSYNEQFF. CDR3 nucleotides: TGTGCCACCAGTATTAGCGGAAGCTCCTACAATGAGCAGTTCTTC.

CDR3 in DNA: TGCGCCAGCAGCCTAGGACAGCTTGAAGCTTTCTTT. This encodes CASSLGQLEAFF. The chain uses TRBV10-2 and TRBJ1-1; weak D call: TRBD1 (6 bases). Germline CDR1 and CDR2: WSHSY and SAAADI. With 6 bases removed from V and 7 bases from J, the gap between germline ends came to 12 bases. This CDR3 contains 12 residues.

The chain carries TRBV12-2 and TRBJ2-5; TRBD2 is the table's D call and was not checked against the DNA. TRBV12-2 is reported as a pseudogene. This CDR3 region has 19 residues. This CDR3 is CASRLEGEVRRLARETQYF. DNA for the CDR3: TGTGCAAGTCGCTTAGAAGGTGAGGTTCGACGCTTGGCCAGAGAGACCCAGTACTTC.

V usage is TRBV5-1 and J usage is TRBJ2-2; 10 nucleotides line up with TRBD2. Germline values: CDR1 SGHRS, CDR2 YFSETQ. The CDR3 contains 16 residues. V was pared by 1 base and J by 5 bases, with 5 bases of the junction left unmatched. The DNA for the CDR3 is TGCGCCAGCAGCTTGTTAAAGCGGGAGGGAACCGGGGAGCTGTTTTTT. This encodes CASSLLKREGTGELFF.

The J gene is TRBJ2-2, the V gene TRBV29-1, with a possible D match to TRBD1 (5 bases). Trimming took off 2 bases at V and 0 bases at J, with 13 bases between the two ends. Germline assignment: CDR1 SQVTM and CDR2 ANQGSEA. The CDR3 spans 16 residues. The CDR3 reads CSVEMGPLTNTGELFF. The CDR3 coding sequence is TGCAGCGTTGAAATGGGGCCCCTCACGAACACCGGGGAGCTGTTTTTT.

This rearrangement joins TRBV11-3 to TRBJ2-7; 7 bases match TRBD1. Germline V gene sequence: CDR1 SGHNT, CDR2 YENEEA. The CDR3 runs 17 residues. The V and J ends lost 2 bases and 4 bases, in that order; junction bases with no gene match: 14. The CDR3 coding sequence is TGTGCCAGCAGCTTATCCGTGCGGTTAGGGGGCGCGTACGAGCAGTACTTC. This translates into CASSLSVRLGGAYEQYF.

The V and J genes are TRBV18 and TRBJ1-4, with TRBD1 matching 10 bases. CDR3 length: 14 amino acids. The germline V gene has CDR1 KGHSH and CDR2 LQKENI. With 6 bases clipped from V and 7 bases from J, the junction kept 5 bases outside the gene matches. The CDR3 region is CASSPGTGVEKLFF. Here the CDR3 DNA reads TGTGCCAGCTCCCCCGGGACAGGGGTTGAAAAACTGTTTTTT.

The V and J genes are TRBV15 and TRBJ2-5; 11 nucleotides align to TRBD2. With V trimmed by 3 bases and J by 2 bases, 8 bases remained unmatched. The germline CDR1 and CDR2 sequences are LNHNV and YYDKDF (reference sequence). The CDR3 length is 17 residues. The CDR3 loop reads CATSSTTGTSGQETQYF. In DNA, the CDR3 is TGTGCCACCAGCAGCACTACTGGGACTAGCGGACAAGAGACCCAGTACTTC.

The V call is TRBV6-7, the J call TRBJ2-1, with TRBD2 identical over 8 bases. TRBV6-7 is treated as an ORF (open reading frame) with a function not yet certain. The J segment lost 4 bases and the V segment lost 7 bases, leaving 6 bases of the junction unmatched. The CDR3 sequence is 14 residues long. This chain's CDR3 is CASTTLAVYNEQFF. Here the CDR3 DNA reads TGTGCCAGCACCACACTAGCGGTTTACAATGAGCAGTTCTTC.

This rearrangement joins TRBV9 to TRBJ2-2; D is possibly TRBD1 (5 bases). The CDR3 is made up of 14 amino acids. The germline V and J ends were trimmed by 0 bases and 7 bases, with 10 bases remaining between them. Germline-derived CDR1 and CDR2 are SGDLS and YYNGEE. CDR3 nucleotide sequence: TGTGCCAGCAGCGTAGCCCTCCAGGGCGGGGAGCTGTTTTTT. Its translation: CASSVALQGGELFF. The whole variable domain, remainder taken from reference TRBV9 and TRBJ2-2, is DSGVTQTPKHLITATGQRVTLRCSPRSGDLSVYWYQQSLDQGLQFLIQYYNGEERAKGNILERFSAQQFPDLHSELNLSSLELGDSALYFCASSVALQGGELFFGEGSRLTVL.

This clone was recorded a few times. The V and J genes are TRBV30 and TRBJ2-1; no clear D gene. The CDR3 contains 11 residues. V was clipped by 1 base and J by 4 bases, with 2 bases between them. CDR1 GTSNPN and CDR2 SVGIG come from the germline V gene (reference sequence). The chain's CDR3 is CAWSGYNEQFF. CDR3 bases: TGTGCCTGGAGTGGATACAATGAGCAGTTCTTC. Variable domain in full (rest from reference TRBV30 and TRBJ2-1): SQTIHQWPATLVQPVGSPLSLECTVEGTSNPNLYWYRQAAGRGLQLLFYSVGIGQISSEVPQNLSASRPQDRQFILSSKKLLLSDSGFYLCAWSGYNEQFFGPGTRLTVL.

This clone is deemed medium-sized. V is TRBV10-2 and J is TRBJ2-1; TRBD1 matches at 11 bases. Losses at the gene ends were 8 bases for V and 8 bases for J; bases not matched to a gene: 5. The germline V gene has CDR1 WSHSY and CDR2 SAAADI. This CDR3 is 13 amino acids long. As DNA, the CDR3 is TGCGCCAGCCGGGACAGGGGGATAGATGAGCAGTTCTTC. Its protein is CASRDRGIDEQFF.

This chain joins TRBV19 and TRBJ2-4; D is possibly TRBD1 (6 bases). The V end lost 5 bases, the J end lost 5 bases, and 16 bases lay between the germline ends. The germline V gene encodes CDR1 LNHDA and CDR2 SQIVND (reference sequence). The CDR3 is 15 amino acids. CDR3 in amino acids: CASSLPGQGQNIQYF. In nucleotides, the CDR3 is TGTGCCAGTAGTCTTCCGGGACAAGGGCAAAACATTCAGTACTTC. The full variable domain, its missing parts supplied by reference TRBV19 and TRBJ2-4, is DGGITQSPKYLFRKEGQNVTLSCEQNLNHDAMYWYRQDPGQGLRLIYYSQIVNDFQKGDIAEGYSVSREKKESFPLTVTSAQKNPTAFYLCASSLPGQGQNIQYFGAGTRLSVL.

The V and J genes are TRBV7-1 and TRBJ2-2; no definite D call. TRBV7-1 is designated an ORF whose function remains uncertain. The length of the CDR3 is 13 residues. V was shortened by 5 bases and J by 4 bases, with 8 bases between the two germline ends. The CDR3 sequence is CASSSSSTGELFF. CDR3 coding DNA: TGTGCCAGCAGCAGTTCCAGCACCGGGGAGCTGTTTTTT.

This clone has only one observation. The rearrangement joins TRBV6-8 to TRBJ2-7; 8 bases are a match to TRBD1. The CDR3 runs 16 residues. Germline V CDR1 and CDR2: MNHGY, SAAAGT. Trimming at V came to 6 bases and at J to 2 bases, leaving 12 bases not matched to a gene. CDR3 sequence reads: CASSPSRGLSAYEQYF. In DNA form, the CDR3 reads TGTGCCAGCAGCCCTTCCAGGGGGCTGTCAGCCTACGAGCAGTACTTC.

The rearrangement joins TRBV30 to TRBJ2-2; D is ambiguous. Trimming took off 0 bases at V and 5 bases at J, with 7 bases between the two ends. CDR1 GTSNPN and CDR2 SVGIG come from the germline V gene (reference sequence). The CDR3 consists of 13 residues. As DNA, the CDR3 is TGTGCCTGGAGTGTTACTGCAACCGGGGAGCTGTTTTTT. Encoded protein: CAWSVTATGELFF.

The chain is built from TRBV5-1 and TRBJ2-7, with TRBD1 as a possible D gene (7 bases). CDR1 is SGHRS and CDR2 is YFSETQ in the germline V gene. This CDR3 is built from 14 residues. V was shortened by 0 bases and J by 7 bases, with 14 bases between the two germline ends. The CDR3 loop reads CASSLETGRREQYF. The CDR3 DNA reads as TGCGCCAGCAGCTTGGAGACAGGGAGGAGGGAGCAGTACTTC. Variable domain in full (rest from reference TRBV5-1 and TRBJ2-7): KAGVTQTPRYLIKTRGQQVTLSCSPISGHRSVSWYQQTPGQGLQFLFEYFSETQRNKGNFPGRFSGRQFSNSRSEMNVSTLELGDSALYLCASSLETGRREQYFGPGTRLTVT.

For the CDR3, the DNA is TGTGCCAGCAGCCATCAGACAGGAGTGGCCGGGGAGCTGTTTTTT. Translated: CASSHQTGVAGELFF. The J gene is TRBJ2-2, the V gene TRBV11-3; maybe TRBD1 (6 bases). Germline assignment: CDR1 SGHNT and CDR2 YENEEA. Trimming removed 5 bases from V and 6 bases from J, with 16 bases in between. The CDR3 consists of 15 residues.

The chain links TRBV9 to TRBJ1-1; D is unresolved. The CDR3 has 16 residues. The V end was cut by 2 bases, the J end by 0 bases, with 14 bases between. CDR1 SGDLS and CDR2 YYNGEE come from the germline V gene. This CDR3 reads CASSVGQPPMNTEAFF. DNA for the CDR3: TGTGCCAGCAGCGTCGGCCAACCCCCTATGAACACTGAAGCTTTCTTT.

In this sample, this clone turned up once. This sequence joins TRBV7-5 and TRBJ2-3; the table calls TRBD2, which could not be checked here. TRBV7-5 is annotated as a pseudogene. This CDR3 region has 16 residues. CDR3 sequence: CASSPNPNWSRDTQYF. Here the CDR3 DNA reads TGTGCCAGCAGCCCTAATCCCAACTGGAGCAGAGATACGCAATATTTT.